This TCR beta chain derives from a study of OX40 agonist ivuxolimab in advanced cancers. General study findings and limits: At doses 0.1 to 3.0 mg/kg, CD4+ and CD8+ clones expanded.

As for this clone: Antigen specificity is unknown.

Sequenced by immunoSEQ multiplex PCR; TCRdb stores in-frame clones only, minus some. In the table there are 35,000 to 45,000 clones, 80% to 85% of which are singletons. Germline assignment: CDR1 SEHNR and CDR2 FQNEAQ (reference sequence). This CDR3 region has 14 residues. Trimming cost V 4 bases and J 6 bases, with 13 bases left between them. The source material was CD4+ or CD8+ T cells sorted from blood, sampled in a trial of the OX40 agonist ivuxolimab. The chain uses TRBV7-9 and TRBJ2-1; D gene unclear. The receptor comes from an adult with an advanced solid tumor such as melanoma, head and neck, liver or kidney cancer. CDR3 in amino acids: CASSSAVPGNEQFF. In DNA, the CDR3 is TGTGCCAGCAGCTCAGCTGTCCCAGGCAATGAGCAGTTCTTC.